These 23 T cell receptor beta chains came from one sample sequenced in a study of cytomegalovirus exposure and HLA in healthy donors. A multiplex PCR was run with 60 Vbeta primers and 13 Jbeta primers. Profiling relied on immunoSEQ multiplex PCR, and the TCRdb table lists in-frame clones only, not all of them. The data contain about 100,000 clones, 70% to 90% of them singletons. Specimen: PBMCs. Every receptor here comes from a man aged 40-50 years in good health and CMV-seronegative.

The chain combines TRBV6-5 with TRBJ1-3; maybe TRBD1 (5 bases). This CDR3 is 16 amino acids long. CDR1 and CDR2 from the germline V gene are MNHEY and SVGAGI. The V gene lost 0 bases and the J gene lost 0 bases, with 9 bases spanning the gap. The CDR3 coding sequence is TGTGCCAGCAGTTACTCAGGGGCGAGCTCTGGAAACACCATATATTTT. Amino acid sequence: CASSYSGASSGNTIYF.

V is TRBV4-2 and J is TRBJ2-3; 9 bases fit TRBD1. Per germline, CDR1 LGHNA and CDR2 YNFKEQ. V lost 4 bases to trimming and J lost 4 bases; unmatched junction nucleotides: 6. CDR3 size: 15 residues. The DNA for the CDR3 is TGTGCCAGCAGCCTCAGTCGGACAGGGGCAGATACGCAGTATTTT. Protein sequence: CASSLSRTGADTQYF.

This clone came up once. This rearrangement joins TRBV7-8 to TRBJ1-5, with 10 nucleotides matching TRBD1. V trimming: 2 bases; J trimming: 4 bases; junction bases outside the gene matches: 8. Germline V gives CDR1 SGHVS, CDR2 FQNEAQ. The CDR3 consists of 17 residues. DNA of the CDR3: TGTGCCAGCAGCTTAACCGGGACAGGGGTAGGGAATCAGCCCCAGCATTTT. This gives the protein CASSLTGTGVGNQPQHF.

The genes are TRBV14 and TRBJ1-1; possible D gene TRBD1, 6 bases. Germline lookup yields CDR1 SGHDN and CDR2 FVKESK. The CDR3 is made up of 14 amino acids. V was clipped by 4 bases and J by 5 bases, with 14 bases between them. The CDR3 here is CASSPAGERTEAFF. The CDR3 DNA sequence: TGTGCCAGCAGCCCAGCAGGGGAAAGGACTGAAGCTTTCTTT.

This clone appeared a few times. The rearrangement uses TRBV5-1 and TRBJ1-4; no definite D call. This CDR3 contains 14 residues. Germline assignment: CDR1 SGHRS and CDR2 YFSETQ. Between the trimmed V and J ends, which lost 0 bases and 8 bases, there was a span of 11 bases. The CDR3 sequence: CASSLGGGFEKLFF. CDR3 nucleotides: TGCGCCAGCAGCTTGGGAGGAGGATTCGAAAAACTGTTTTTT.

The chain employs TRBV5-5 and TRBJ2-7; no firm D call. CDR3 size: 12 residues. Germline CDR1 reads SGHKS; CDR2 reads YYEKEE (reference sequence). Trimming left V 0 bases short and J 3 bases short, with 4 bases between. The CDR3 reads CASSLGHYEQYF. CDR3 nucleotide sequence: TGTGCCAGCAGCTTGGGACACTACGAGCAGTACTTC.

Details on this clone: One junction end disagrees with the germline gene, perhaps due to a read error. V and J are TRBV7-9 and TRBJ2-7; D possibly corresponds to TRBD2 (6 bases). Per germline, CDR1 SEHNR and CDR2 FQNEAQ (reference sequence). The CDR3 loop spans 14 amino acids. The CDR3 loop reads CSSSLAAGAYEQYF. CDR3 nucleotide sequence: TGTTCCAGCAGCTTAGCGGCCGGGGCCTACGAGCAGTACTTC.

J is TRBJ1-6 and V is TRBV30; D call uncertain. Trimming left V 1 base short and J 10 bases short, with 11 bases between. The CDR3 is made up of 13 amino acids. Germline CDR1 reads GTSNPN; CDR2 reads SVGIG (reference sequence). The CDR3 sequence is CAWSDNLRSPLHF. Written as DNA, the CDR3 is TGTGCCTGGAGTGATAACTTGCGCTCACCCCTCCACTTT.

V usage is TRBV15 and J usage is TRBJ2-5; 8 nucleotides match TRBD2. CDR1 is LNHNV, CDR2 YYDKDF, per germline (reference sequence). The CDR3 contains 15 residues. V gave up 4 bases and J gave up 5 bases; unmatched junction bases: 9. The CDR3 loop is CATSITGGARETQYF. The CDR3 DNA sequence: TGTGCCACCAGCATAACCGGGGGGGCTAGGGAGACCCAGTACTTC. Supplemented by reference TRBV15 and TRBJ2-5, the full variable domain reads DAMVIQNPRYQVTQFGKPVTLSCSQTLNHNVMYWYQQKSSQAPKLLFHYYDKDFNNEADTPDNFQSRRPNTSFCFLDIRSPGLGDTAMYLCATSITGGARETQYFGPGTRLLVL.

This chain connects TRBV14 to TRBJ2-3, with D tentatively TRBD2 (6 bases). Germline V gene sequence: CDR1 SGHDN, CDR2 FVKESK. The CDR3 is 13 residues long. With 8 bases removed from V and 6 bases from J, the gap between germline ends came to 15 bases. CDR3 protein: CASATSGGDTQYF. The DNA of the CDR3 is TGTGCCAGCGCGACCAGCGGAGGGGATACGCAGTATTTT. The full variable domain, in which reference TRBV14 and TRBJ2-3 provide the parts outside the CDR3, is EAGVTQFPSHSVIEKGQTVTLRCDPISGHDNLYWYRRVMGKEIKFLLHFVKESKQDESGMPNNRFLAERTGGTYSTLKVQPAELEDSGVYFCASATSGGDTQYFGPGTRLTVL.

The chain has TRBV11-3 and TRBJ2-2, with 8 positions matching TRBD2. The CDR3 runs to 17 residues. V lost 1 base and J lost 6; bases outside the gene matches: 10. CDR1 SGHNT and CDR2 YENEEA come from the germline V gene. The CDR3 sequence: CASSLALGLAGAGELFF. For the CDR3, the DNA is TGTGCCAGCAGCTTAGCTTTAGGACTAGCCGGCGCCGGGGAGCTGTTTTTT.

The rearrangement links TRBV25-1 to TRBJ1-4, with D uncertain. Germline CDR1 reads MGHDK; CDR2 reads SYGVNS. This CDR3 comprises 11 residues. V was shortened by 4 bases and J by 8 bases, with 5 bases between the two germline ends. The chain's CDR3 is CASSVLEKLFF. The CDR3 coding sequence is TGTGCCAGCAGTGTCCTAGAAAAACTGTTTTTT.

This chain connects TRBV7-9 to TRBJ2-3; TRBD2 matches 7 bases. Germline V gene lookup returns CDR1 SEHNR and CDR2 FQNEAQ (reference sequence). The CDR3 extends over 15 amino acids. The V gene end was trimmed by 5 bases and the J gene end by 5 bases; junction bases not matched to a gene: 10. CDR3 residues: CASSRPSSGGDTQYF. For the CDR3, the DNA is TGTGCCAGCAGCCGCCCTTCTAGCGGTGGAGATACGCAGTATTTT.

The genes are TRBV11-3 and TRBJ2-3; 9 bases fit TRBD2. The V segment lost 1 base and the J segment 0 bases; nucleotides outside the gene matches: 8. From germline, CDR1 is SGHNT and CDR2 YENEEA. The CDR3 runs 18 residues. The CDR3 protein is CASSLGARGGGSTDTQYF. The CDR3, as DNA: TGTGCCAGCAGCTTAGGGGCCCGCGGGGGGGGGAGCACAGATACGCAGTATTTT.

The chain recombines TRBV6-4 with TRBJ2-2, with D unresolved. Trimming took 2 bases from V and 2 from J, leaving 15 bases between them. The CDR3 is 17 amino acids. Per germline, CDR1 MRHNA and CDR2 SNTAGT. The CDR3 sequence is CASSDVAGRRNTGELFF. The CDR3 DNA sequence: TGTGCCAGCAGTGACGTGGCCGGCAGGCGTAACACCGGGGAGCTGTTTTTT.

Remarks on this clone: Other DNA variants within this sample encode the same CDR3. The chain links TRBV27 to TRBJ1-1, with D unclear. The CDR3 covers 14 residues. V lost 4 bases and J 4 bases, leaving 13 bases between the germline ends. Germline V lookup: CDR1 MNHEY, CDR2 SMNVEV (reference sequence). The CDR3 region is CASSSLPSSTEAFF. The DNA for the CDR3 is TGTGCCAGCAGTTCCCTACCGTCAAGCACTGAAGCTTTCTTT.

The genes are TRBV12-5 and TRBJ2-1, with TRBD2 identical over 14 bases. The CDR3 runs 17 residues. With 0 bases clipped from V and 7 bases from J, the junction kept 5 bases outside the gene matches. CDR1 LGHNT and CDR2 FRNRAP come from the germline V gene. In DNA form, the CDR3 reads TGTGCTAGTGGTTTGGTATACGGACTAGCGGGGGGAAATGAGCAGTTCTTC. Translated: CASGLVYGLAGGNEQFF.

V and J are TRBV9 and TRBJ1-6; 7 bases agree with TRBD1. V was pared by 3 bases and J by 0 bases, with 6 bases of the junction left unmatched. The CDR3 extends over 17 amino acids. CDR1 is SGDLS, CDR2 YYNGEE, per germline. Written as DNA, the CDR3 is TGTGCCAGCAGCGCAACGGGACAGATCTCCTATAATTCACCCCTCCACTTT. Amino acid sequence: CASSATGQISYNSPLHF.

The genes are TRBV30 and TRBJ1-1; D possibly corresponds to TRBD1 (5 bases). This CDR3 spans 15 amino acids. Germline lookup yields CDR1 GTSNPN and CDR2 SVGIG (reference sequence). V gave up 0 bases and J gave up 1 base, with 12 bases separating them. The CDR3 loop reads CAWSVVSGGNTEAFF. CDR3 in DNA: TGTGCCTGGAGTGTCGTTTCGGGGGGGAACACTGAAGCTTTCTTT.

The V call is TRBV6-5, the J call TRBJ1-5, with D unresolved. The CDR3 length is 14 residues. V shed 11 bases and J shed 3 bases, with 17 bases lying between them. Germline CDR1 MNHEY, CDR2 SVGAGI. CDR3 DNA: TGTGCCTCCGGTGGCCTCCAGGCCAATCAGCCCCAGCATTTT. Translated, it gives CASGGLQANQPQHF.

The chain couples TRBV5-1 to TRBJ2-5; perhaps TRBD1 as D (5 bases). The better agreement between TRBJ2-7 and the DNA end casts doubt on the J call. The CDR3 contains 14 residues. Germline lookup yields CDR1 SGHRS and CDR2 YFSETQ. CDR3 nucleotides: TGCGCCAGCAGCTCGATGACAGCAACCTACGAGCAGTACTTC. Its protein is CASSSMTATYEQYF.

The rearrangement uses TRBV9 and TRBJ1-1; D call uncertain. CDR1 is SGDLS, CDR2 YYNGEE, per germline. The V gene lost 5 bases and the J gene lost 2 bases, with 7 bases spanning the gap. The CDR3 is made up of 12 amino acids. The CDR3 DNA follows: TGTGCCAGCAGGGAGGGAAACACTGAAGCTTTCTTT. This gives the protein CASREGNTEAFF.

The CDR3 is CASSEPGGINEQFF. CDR3 DNA: TGTGCCAGCAGCGAGCCGGGGGGCATCAATGAGCAGTTCTTC. The V and J genes are TRBV7-9 and TRBJ2-1; D is possibly TRBD2 (7 bases). CDR1 and CDR2 (germline): SEHNR, FQNEAQ (reference sequence). The ends were cut back, 5 bases at V and 6 bases at J, with 14 bases in the middle. The CDR3 length is 14 residues.